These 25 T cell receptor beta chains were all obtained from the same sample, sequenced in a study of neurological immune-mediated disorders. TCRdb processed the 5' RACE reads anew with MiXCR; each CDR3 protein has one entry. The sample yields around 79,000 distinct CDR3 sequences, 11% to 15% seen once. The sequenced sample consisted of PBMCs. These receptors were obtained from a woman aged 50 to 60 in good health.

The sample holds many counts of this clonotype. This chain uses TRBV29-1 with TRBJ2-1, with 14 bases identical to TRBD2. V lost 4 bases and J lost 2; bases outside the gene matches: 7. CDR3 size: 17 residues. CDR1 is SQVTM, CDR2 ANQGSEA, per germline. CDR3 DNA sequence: TGCAGCGTTGTCCCGGGACTAGCGGGAGACGCCTACAATGAGCAGTTCTTC. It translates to CSVVPGLAGDAYNEQFF.

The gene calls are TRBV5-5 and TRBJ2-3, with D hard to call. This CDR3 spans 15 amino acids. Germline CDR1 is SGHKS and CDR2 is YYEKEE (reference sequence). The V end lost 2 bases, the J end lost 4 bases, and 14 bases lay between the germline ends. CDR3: CASSLNDPRSDTQYF. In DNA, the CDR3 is TGTGCCAGCAGCTTAAACGATCCTCGCTCAGATACGCAGTATTTT. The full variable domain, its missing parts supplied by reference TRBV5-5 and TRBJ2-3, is DAGVTQSPTHLIKTRGQQVTLRCSPISGHKSVSWYQQVLGQGPQFIFQYYEKEERGRGNFPDRFSARQFPNYSSELNVNALLLGDSALYLCASSLNDPRSDTQYFGPGTRLTVL.

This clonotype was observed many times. CDR3 region: CASSVTGGIGAFF. CDR3 nucleotide sequence: TGCGCCAGCAGCGTAACAGGGGGTATTGGCGCTTTCTTT. This chain joins TRBV5-1 and TRBJ1-1; 8 bases map to TRBD1. V was pared by 4 bases and J by 11 bases, with 10 bases of the junction left unmatched. This CDR3 has 13 residues. Germline-derived CDR1 and CDR2 are SGHRS and YFSETQ.

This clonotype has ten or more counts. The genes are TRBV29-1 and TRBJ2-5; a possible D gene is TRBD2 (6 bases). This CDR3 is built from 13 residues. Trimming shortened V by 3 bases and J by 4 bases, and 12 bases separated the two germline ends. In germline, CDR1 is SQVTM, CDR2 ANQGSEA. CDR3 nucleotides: TGCAGCGTTGATTTATTCGGGGGAGAGACCCAGTACTTC. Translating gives CSVDLFGGETQYF.

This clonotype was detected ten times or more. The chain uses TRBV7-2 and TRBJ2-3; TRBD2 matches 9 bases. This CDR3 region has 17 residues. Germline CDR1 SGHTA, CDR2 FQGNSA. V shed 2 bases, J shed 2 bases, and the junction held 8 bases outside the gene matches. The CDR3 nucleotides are TGTGCCAGCAGCTTATTGGGGGTAGCGGGAGTCACAGATACGCAGTATTTT. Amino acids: CASSLLGVAGVTDTQYF.

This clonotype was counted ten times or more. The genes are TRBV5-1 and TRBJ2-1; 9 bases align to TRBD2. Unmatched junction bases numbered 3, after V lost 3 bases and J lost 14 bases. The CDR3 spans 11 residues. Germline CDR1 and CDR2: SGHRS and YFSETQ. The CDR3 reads CASSSIAGEFF. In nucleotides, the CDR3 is TGCGCCAGCAGCTCAATAGCGGGAGAGTTCTTC.

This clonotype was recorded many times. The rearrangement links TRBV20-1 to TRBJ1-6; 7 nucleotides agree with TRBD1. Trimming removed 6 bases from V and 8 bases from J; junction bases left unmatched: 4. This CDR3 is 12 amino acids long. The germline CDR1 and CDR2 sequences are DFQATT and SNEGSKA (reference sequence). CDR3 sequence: CSAQDRHSPLHF. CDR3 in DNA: TGCAGTGCCCAGGACAGGCATTCACCCCTCCACTTT.

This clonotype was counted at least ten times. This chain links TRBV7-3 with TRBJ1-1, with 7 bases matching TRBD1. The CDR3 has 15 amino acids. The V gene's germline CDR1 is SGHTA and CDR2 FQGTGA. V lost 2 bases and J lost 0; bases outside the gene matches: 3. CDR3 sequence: CASSLGTVMNTEAFF. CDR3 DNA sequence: TGTGCCAGCAGCTTAGGGACAGTTATGAACACTGAAGCTTTCTTT.

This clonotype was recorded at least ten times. The CDR3 spells CASSAPWVTEAFF. The CDR3 region has the DNA TGTGCCAGCAGCGCCCCGTGGGTCACTGAAGCTTTCTTT. The chain has TRBV11-2 and TRBJ1-1; D unclear. Germline V gene data show CDR1 as SGHAT and CDR2 as FQNNGV. There are 13 residues in the CDR3. Trimming removed 5 bases at V and 4 bases at J, with 11 bases between.

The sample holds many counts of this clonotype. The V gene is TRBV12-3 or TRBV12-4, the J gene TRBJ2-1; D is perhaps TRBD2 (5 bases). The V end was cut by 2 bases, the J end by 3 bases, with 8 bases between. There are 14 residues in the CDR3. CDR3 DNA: TGTGCCAGCAGTTTAACTAGTTTCTACAATGAGCAGTTCTTC. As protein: CASSLTSFYNEQFF.

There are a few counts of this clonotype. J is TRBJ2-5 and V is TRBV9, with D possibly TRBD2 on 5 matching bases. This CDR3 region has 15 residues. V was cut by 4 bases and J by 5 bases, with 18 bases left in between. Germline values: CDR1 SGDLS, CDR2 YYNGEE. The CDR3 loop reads CASSPNSGSGETQYF. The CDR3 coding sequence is TGTGCCAGCAGCCCAAACTCGGGGTCTGGCGAGACCCAGTACTTC.

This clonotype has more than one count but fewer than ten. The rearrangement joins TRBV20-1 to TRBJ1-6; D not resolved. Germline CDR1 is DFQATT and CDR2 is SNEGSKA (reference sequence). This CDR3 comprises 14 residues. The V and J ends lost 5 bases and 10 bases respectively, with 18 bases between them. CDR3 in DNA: TGCAGTGCTCGCCCGGTAGGGCCTGACTCACCCCTCCACTTT. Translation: CSARPVGPDSPLHF.

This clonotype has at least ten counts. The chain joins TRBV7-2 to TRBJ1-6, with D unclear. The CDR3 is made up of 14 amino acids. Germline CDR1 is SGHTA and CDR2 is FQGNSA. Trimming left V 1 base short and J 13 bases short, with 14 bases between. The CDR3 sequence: CASSLDASSRPLHF. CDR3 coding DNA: TGTGCCAGCAGCTTAGACGCCAGCAGTCGGCCCCTCCACTTT.

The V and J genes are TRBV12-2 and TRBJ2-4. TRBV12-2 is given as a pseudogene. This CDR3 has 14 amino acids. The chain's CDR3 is CASRLGSRKNIQYF. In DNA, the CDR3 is TGTGCAAGTCGTCTTGGTTCGCGGAAAAACATTCAGTACTTC.

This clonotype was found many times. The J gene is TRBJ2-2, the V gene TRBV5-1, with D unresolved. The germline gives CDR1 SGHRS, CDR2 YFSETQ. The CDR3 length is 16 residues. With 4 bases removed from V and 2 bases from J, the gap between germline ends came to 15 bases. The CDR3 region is CASSPRQTANTGELFF. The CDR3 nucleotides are TGCGCCAGCAGCCCACGGCAGACGGCCAACACCGGGGAGCTGTTTTTT.

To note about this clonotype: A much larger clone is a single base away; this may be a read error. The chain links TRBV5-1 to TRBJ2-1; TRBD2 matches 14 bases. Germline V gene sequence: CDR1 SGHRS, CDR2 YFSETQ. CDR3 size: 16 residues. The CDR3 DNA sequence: TGCGCCATCAGCGGGACTAGCGGGGGTCCGGGCAATGAGCAGTTCTTC. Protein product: CAISGTSGGPGNEQFF.

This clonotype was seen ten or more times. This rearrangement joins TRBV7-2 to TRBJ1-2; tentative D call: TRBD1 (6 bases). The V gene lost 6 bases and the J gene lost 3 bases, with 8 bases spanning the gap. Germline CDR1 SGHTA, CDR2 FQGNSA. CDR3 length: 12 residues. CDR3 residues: CASRDSHYGYTF. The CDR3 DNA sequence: TGTGCCAGCAGGGACAGTCACTATGGCTACACCTTC.

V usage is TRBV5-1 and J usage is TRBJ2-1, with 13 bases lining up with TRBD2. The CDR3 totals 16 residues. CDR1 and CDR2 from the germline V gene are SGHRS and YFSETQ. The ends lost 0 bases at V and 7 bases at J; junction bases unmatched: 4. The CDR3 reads CASSLVVGLAGNEQFF. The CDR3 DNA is TGCGCCAGCAGCTTGGTCGTGGGACTAGCGGGGAATGAGCAGTTCTTC.

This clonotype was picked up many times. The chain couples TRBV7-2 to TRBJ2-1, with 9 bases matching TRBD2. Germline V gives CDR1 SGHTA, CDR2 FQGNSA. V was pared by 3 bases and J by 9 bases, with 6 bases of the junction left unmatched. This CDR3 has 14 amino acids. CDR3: CASSFPYSGGEQFF. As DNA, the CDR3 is TGTGCCAGCAGCTTCCCCTATAGCGGGGGTGAGCAGTTCTTC.

CDR3 nucleotides: TGCGCCAGCAGCAGTACAGGGAATGGAGCAGATACGCAGTATTTT. Encoded protein: CASSSTGNGADTQYF. The chain links TRBV5-1 to TRBJ2-3; D might be TRBD1 (6 bases). Germline V gene lookup returns CDR1 SGHRS and CDR2 YFSETQ. The CDR3 totals 15 residues. V was pared by 4 bases and J by 4 bases, with 16 bases between.

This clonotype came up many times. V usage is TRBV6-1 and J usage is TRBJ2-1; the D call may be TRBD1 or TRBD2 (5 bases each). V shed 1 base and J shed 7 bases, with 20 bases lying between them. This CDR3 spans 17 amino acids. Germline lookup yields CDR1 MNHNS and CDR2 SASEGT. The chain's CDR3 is CASSEGKWVGTWNEQFF. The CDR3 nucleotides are TGTGCCAGCAGTGAAGGGAAATGGGTCGGGACGTGGAATGAGCAGTTCTTC.

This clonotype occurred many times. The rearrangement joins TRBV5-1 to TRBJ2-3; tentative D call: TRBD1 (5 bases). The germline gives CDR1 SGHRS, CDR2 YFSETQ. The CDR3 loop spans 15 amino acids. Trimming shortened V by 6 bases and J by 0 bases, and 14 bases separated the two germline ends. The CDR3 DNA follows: TGCGCCAGCAAGGTCGGTGACAGAAGCACAGATACGCAGTATTTT. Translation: CASKVGDRSTDTQYF. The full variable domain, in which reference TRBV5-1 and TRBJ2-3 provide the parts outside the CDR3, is KAGVTQTPRYLIKTRGQQVTLSCSPISGHRSVSWYQQTPGQGLQFLFEYFSETQRNKGNFPGRFSGRQFSNSRSEMNVSTLELGDSALYLCASKVGDRSTDTQYFGPGTRLTVL.

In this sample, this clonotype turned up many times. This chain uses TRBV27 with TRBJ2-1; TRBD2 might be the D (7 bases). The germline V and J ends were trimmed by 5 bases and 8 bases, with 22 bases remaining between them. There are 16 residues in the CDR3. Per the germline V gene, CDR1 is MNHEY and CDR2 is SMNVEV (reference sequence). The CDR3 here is CASSTSGTIRGDEQFF. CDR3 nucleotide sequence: TGTGCCAGCAGTACCTCCGGGACTATCAGGGGAGATGAGCAGTTCTTC.

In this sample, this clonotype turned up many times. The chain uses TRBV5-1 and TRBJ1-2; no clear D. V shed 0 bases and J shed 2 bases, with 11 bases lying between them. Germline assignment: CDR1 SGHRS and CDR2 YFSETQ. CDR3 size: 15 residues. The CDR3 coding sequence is TGCGCCAGCAGCTTGGGCCTACAACAGAACTATGGCTACACCTTC. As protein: CASSLGLQQNYGYTF.

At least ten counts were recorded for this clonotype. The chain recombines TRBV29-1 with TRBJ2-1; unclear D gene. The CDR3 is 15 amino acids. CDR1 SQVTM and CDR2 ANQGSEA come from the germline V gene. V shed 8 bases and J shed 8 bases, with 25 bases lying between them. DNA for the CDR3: TGCAGCTACCGCCCCGGGTCCGGCTCTTTTGATGAGCAGTTCTTC. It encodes CSYRPGSGSFDEQFF.